This TCR beta chain was sequenced during a study of beta chain features in type 1 diabetes. Of the isolated RNA, all was reverse transcribed, and so the sequenced material was expressed TCRB transcripts. Profiled with immunoSEQ multiplex PCR; TCRdb holds only in-frame clones, not every one. The sample contains about 40,000 clones, around 49% of which appear only once. The V gene end was trimmed by 4 bases and the J gene end by 0 bases; junction bases not matched to a gene: 10. Germline-derived CDR1 and CDR2 are MGHRA and YSYEKL. CDR3 length equals 17 residues. The TCR comes from a young woman in good health. This chain connects TRBV4-1 to TRBJ2-3; 7 nucleotides match TRBD2. The specimen was central memory CD4+ T cells from blood. The CDR3 nucleotides read TGCGCCAGCAGCCTCGGGGGAGGGCTTACCAGCACAGATACGCAGTATTTT. This encodes CASSLGGGLTSTDTQYF.